This T cell receptor beta chain was profiled in a study of circulating CD8 cells and anti-PD-1 response in melanoma. Study-wide background: Anti-PD-1 was first-line therapy for about 55% of the 13 patients. General study results and limits: Patients included both untreated and previously treated individuals. Peptide assays on expanded sorted subsets replaced tumor-based reactivity testing. Subset repertoires were largely private at M1, with under 7.5% shared.

By share of the sample, this clonotype is medium-sized. The target antigen is unknown. From live CD3+CD8+TCRalphabeta+ cells, four PD-1 and/or TIGIT subsets were sorted. Using approximately 15 ng of total RNA, TCR libraries were made with the QIAseq Immune Repertoire TCR panel. TCRdb re-called the reads with MiXCR, one entry per CDR3 protein. The sample yields 1,000 to 1,500 distinct CDR3 sequences, about 10% seen once. The CDR3 covers 13 residues. Germline V gene lookup returns CDR1 MNHEY and CDR2 SMNVEV (reference sequence). V lost 8 bases and J 3 bases, leaving 14 bases between the germline ends. This receptor was taken from a human donor with melanoma. This chain connects TRBV27 to TRBJ2-7; D possibly matches TRBD1 or TRBD2 (5 bases each). This specimen was CD8+ T cells from PBMCs, taken at baseline or after one month of anti-PD-1 therapy (not recorded which). CDR3 in DNA: TGTGCCAGCGGGGACGGACCCCACTACGAGCAGTACTTC. Translation: CASGDGPHYEQYF.